The rows below give T cell receptor beta chains drawn from one sample of a study of cytomegalovirus exposure and HLA in healthy donors. Clones were sequenced by immunoSEQ multiplex PCR, and TCRdb holds only the in-frame ones, with some missing. The sample's table shows about 160,000 clones. The source material was PBMCs. These receptors all come from an older woman in good health and CMV-seronegative. CDR3s include the opening cysteine and the closing phenylalanine or tryptophan. The D gene is left open where the match is weak.

TRBJ2-3 TRBV29-1 - TGCAGCGTTGAAGGCGGAAACACAGATACGCAGTATTTT CSVEGGNTDTQYF
TRBJ2-1 TRBV9 - TGTGCCAGCAGCGCACCGACTAGTAACTACAATGAGCAGTTCTTC CASSAPTSNYNEQFF
TRBJ2-4 TRBV28 TRBD1 TGTGCCAGCAGGTCGACAGGGAAAGATCGAAACATTCAGTACTTC CASRSTGKDRNIQYF
TRBJ2-2 TRBV5-1 TRBD2 TGCGCCAGCAGCCGGCCCGGGACTAGCGGTACCGGGGAGCTGTTTTTT CASSRPGTSGTGELFF
TRBJ2-7 TRBV6-5 - TGTGCCAGCAGTTACTCGAGCCCCTCCTACGAGCAGTACTTC CASSYSSPSYEQYF
TRBJ2-1 TRBV9 - TGTGCCAGCAGTGCCGTGCAAGGACTCGCAAGCTCCTACAATGAGCAGTTCTTC CASSAVQGLASSYNEQFF
TRBJ1-1 TRBV18 TRBD1 TGTGCCAGCTCACCGCTCTCCGGGACAGCTGAAGCTTTCTTT CASSPLSGTAEAFF
TRBJ2-7 TRBV27 TRBD2 TGTGCCAGCAGTTTATTAACTAGCGGGAGGGGCGGCTCCTACGAGCAGTACTTC CASSLLTSGRGGSYEQYF
TRBJ1-1 TRBV7-3 TRBD1 TGTGCCAGCAGCCCGGGACAGGACTATGAAGCTTTCTTT CASSPGQDYEAFF
TRBJ1-2 TRBV5-1 - TGCGCCAGCAGCTTGGAAGCGACTCTCTATGGCTACACCTTC CASSLEATLYGYTF
TRBJ2-6 TRBV6-4 - TGTGCCAGCAGTGTTGGGGGAGGTGGGGCCAACGTCCTGACTTTC CASSVGGGGANVLTF
TRBJ1-2 TRBV19 - TGTGCCAGTAGCCCGGGACACCCTAACTATGGCTACACCTTC CASSPGHPNYGYTF
TRBJ2-2 TRBV15 TRBD2 TGTGCCACCAGCAGAGATCGGGGAGGGGCGGACGGGGAGCTGTTTTTT CATSRDRGGADGELFF
TRBJ1-1 TRBV29-1 - TGCAGCGTTGAAGCCGGGACTTGGAACACTGAAGCTTTCTTT CSVEAGTWNTEAFF
TRBJ1-1 TRBV18 TRBD1 TGTGCCAGCTCCTCCCGGGACAGGGGCCTAAACACTGAAGCTTTCTTT CASSSRDRGLNTEAFF
TRBJ2-1 TRBV30 TRBD2 TGTGCCTGGAGTGCACGGGGACTAGCGTCCTACAATGAGCAGTTCTTC CAWSARGLASYNEQFF
TRBJ1-4 TRBV20-1 - TGCAGTGCGCCCCTCAACGGGAAACTGTTTTTT CSAPLNGKLFF
TRBJ2-4 TRBV27 - TGTGCCAGCAGAGACACCATGCTCTGGGCCAAAAACATTCAGTACTTC CASRDTMLWAKNIQYF
TRBJ1-2 TRBV19 - TGTGCCAGTAAACTGCCACCCTATGGCTACACCTTC CASKLPPYGYTF
TRBJ1-2 TRBV6-1 - TGTGCCAGCAGTGAATCATTCGCGGGCTGGGGTGGCTACACCTTC CASSESFAGWGGYTF
TRBJ2-7 TRBV5-1 - TGCGCCAGCAGCTTGGATGACGGAGAGGGGGACGAGCAGTACTTC CASSLDDGEGDEQYF
TRBJ2-7 TRBV5-1 - TGCGCCAGCAGCTTGGCCGGCCTAACGGGCTACGAGCAGTACTTC CASSLAGLTGYEQYF
TRBJ1-2 TRBV7-9 TRBD1 TGTGCCAGCAGCCGGGACAGGGGGCCGAGCTACACCTTC CASSRDRGPSYTF